These 12 T cell receptor beta chains came from one sample sequenced in a study of T and B cells in COVID-19 patients (TCRdb year 2020). The sequencer listed for this sample is Illumina MiSeq. TRB rearrangements were amplified by multiplex PCR with BIOMED2 TRB-A/B primer pools. TCRdb trimmed the raw reads at Q25, called clones with MiXCR and kept productive beta chains. Rows with one shared CDR3 protein collapse into an entry with the most common genes and DNA. Across this sample there are 450 to 700 distinct CDR3 sequences, with roughly 23% seen only once. Around a third of the sample lies in the top ten. Genomic DNA extracted from blood, in amounts of about 220-500 ng, served as the starting material for amplifying TRB repertoires. The sequenced sample consisted of blood. These receptors were obtained from a human donor with active COVID-19.

This clonotype ranks as large. The chain couples TRBV12-3 or TRBV12-4 to TRBJ2-7; D possibly corresponds to TRBD2 (7 bases). Trimming pared 2 bases from V and 7 bases from J, leaving 18 bases between. This CDR3 contains 15 residues. DNA of the CDR3: TGTGCCAGCAGTTTAATAACGGGGGGCTTTGGAGAGCAGTACTTC. It is translated as CASSLITGGFGEQYF.

Relative to its sample, this clonotype is medium-sized (0.01 to 0.1%). The chain combines TRBV13 with TRBJ1-1, with 7 bases lining up with TRBD1. The CDR3 is 15 residues long. J was trimmed by 6 bases and V by 0 bases; bases with no gene match: 7. Germline values: CDR1 PRHDT, CDR2 FYEKMQ (reference sequence). The CDR3 nucleotides read TGTGCCAGCAGCTTAGGGCGTCAGGGGGTACCTGAAGCTTTCTTT. It translates to CASSLGRQGVPEAFF.

By share, this clonotype ranks as medium-sized. The chain is built from TRBV20-1 and TRBJ2-5, with TRBD1 matching 7 bases. This CDR3 region has 13 residues. The V segment lost 7 bases and the J segment 5 bases; nucleotides outside the gene matches: 10. The germline CDR1 and CDR2 sequences are DFQATT and SNEGSKA (reference sequence). This chain's CDR3 is CSGPPTGLETQYF. CDR3 DNA: TGCAGTGGCCCTCCGACAGGGCTGGAGACCCAGTACTTC.

Sample share makes this clonotype medium-sized. One junction end does not reproduce the germline sequence, and a read error may be involved. The genes are TRBV12-3 or TRBV12-4 and TRBJ1-1; 8 bases fit TRBD1. The length of the CDR3 is 15 residues. The chain's CDR3 is CASSSRQGRNAEAFF. The CDR3 DNA follows: TGTGCCAGCAGTAGCCGACAGGGGAGGAACGCTGAAGCTTTCTTT.

This clonotype appeared a single time. This clone may be a read error of a much larger clone one base away. This sequence joins TRBV20-1 and TRBJ2-1; TRBD2 aligns across 8 bases. The ends lost 6 bases at V and 10 bases at J; junction bases unmatched: 11. The CDR3 loop spans 13 amino acids. The germline CDR1 and CDR2 sequences are DFQATT and SNEGSKA (reference sequence). The CDR3 protein is CSAPTSVSYEQFF. The CDR3 DNA is TGCAGTGCCCCGACTAGCGTTTCCTACGAGCAGTTCTTC.

By sample fraction, this clonotype is large. This CDR3 reads CAWSMGGNQPQHF. The CDR3, as DNA: TGTGCCTGGAGTATGGGCGGCAATCAGCCCCAGCATTTT. The chain uses TRBV30 and TRBJ1-5, with D unclear. The V gene lost 2 bases and the J gene lost 2 bases, with 7 bases spanning the gap. The CDR3 spans 13 residues. CDR1 is GTSNPN and CDR2 is SVGIG in the germline V gene (reference sequence).

This clonotype is labeled as medium-sized. The genes are TRBV6-2 or TRBV6-3 and TRBJ1-1; D is unclear. The CDR3 extends over 15 amino acids. Germline lookup yields CDR1 MNHEY and CDR2 SVGEGT. Between the trimmed V and J ends, which lost 2 bases and 5 bases, there was a span of 15 bases. The CDR3 DNA reads TGTGCCAGCAGTTACGAGCCTTCTATACGAACTGAAGCTTTCTTT. It translates to CASSYEPSIRTEAFF.

By share of the sample, this clonotype is large. The V and J genes are TRBV10-3 and TRBJ2-1; TRBD2 aligns across 9 bases. Germline V CDR1 and CDR2: ENHRY, SYGVKD. This CDR3 spans 14 amino acids. J gave up 7 bases and V 6 bases, and 7 bases lay outside the gene matches. CDR3 coding DNA: TGTGCCATCAGCCCCCTTAGCGGGAGTAATGAGCAGTTCTTC. Amino acids: CAISPLSGSNEQFF.

This clonotype was picked up one time. The rearrangement joins TRBV2 to TRBJ1-4, with a possible D match to TRBD1 (5 bases). The germline V gene has CDR1 SNHLY and CDR2 FYNNEI. The CDR3 has 15 amino acids. V was clipped by 7 bases and J by 1 base, with 13 bases between them. The CDR3 nucleotides read TGTGCCAGCATGCGGCAGGGTGGAACTAATGAAAAACTGTTTTTT. Protein: CASMRQGGTNEKLFF.

By share, this clonotype ranks as medium-sized (0.01 to 0.1%). The genes are TRBV7-3 and TRBJ2-1, with 9 nucleotides matching TRBD2. The CDR3 contains 15 residues. The V gene end was trimmed by 5 bases and the J gene end by 6 bases; junction bases not matched to a gene: 8. Germline CDR1 and CDR2: SGHTA and FQGTGA. DNA of the CDR3: TGTGCCAGCAGCCCCTCTAGCGGGATTATCAATGAGCAGTTCTTC. The encoded protein is CASSPSSGIINEQFF.

The gene calls are TRBV6-5 and TRBJ2-7; 11 nucleotides line up with TRBD1. The J segment lost 2 bases and the V segment lost 1 base, leaving 4 bases of the junction unmatched. The CDR3 runs to 16 residues. Germline CDR1 and CDR2: MNHEY and SVGAGI. The CDR3 DNA sequence: TGTGCCAGCAGTTACTGTCCGGGACAGGGGGCCTACGAGCAGTACTTC. Translating it yields CASSYCPGQGAYEQYF.

This clonotype is classed as medium-sized. The J gene is TRBJ1-2, the V gene TRBV20-1; D perhaps matches TRBD1 (5 bases). Trimming took off 6 bases at V and 5 bases at J, with 22 bases between the two ends. Germline CDR1 is DFQATT and CDR2 is SNEGSKA (reference sequence). This CDR3 contains 15 residues. CDR3 loop: CSAPRSAGGGYGYTF. The CDR3 bases are TGCAGTGCCCCCAGGAGCGCGGGGGGAGGGTATGGCTACACCTTC.